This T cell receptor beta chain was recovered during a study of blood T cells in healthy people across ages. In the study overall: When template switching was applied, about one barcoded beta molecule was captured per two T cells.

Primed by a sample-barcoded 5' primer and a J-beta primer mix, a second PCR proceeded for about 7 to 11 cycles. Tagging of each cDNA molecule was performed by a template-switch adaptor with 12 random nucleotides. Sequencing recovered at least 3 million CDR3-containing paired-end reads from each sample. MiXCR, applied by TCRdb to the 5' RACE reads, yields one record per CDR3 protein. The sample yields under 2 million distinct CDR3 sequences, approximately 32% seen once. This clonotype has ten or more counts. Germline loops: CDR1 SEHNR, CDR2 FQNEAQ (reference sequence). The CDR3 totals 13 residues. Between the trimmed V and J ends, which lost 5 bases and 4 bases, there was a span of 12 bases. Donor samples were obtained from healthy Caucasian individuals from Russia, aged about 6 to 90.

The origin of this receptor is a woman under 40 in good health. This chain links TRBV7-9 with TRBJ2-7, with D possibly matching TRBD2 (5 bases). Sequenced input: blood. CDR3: CASSRWTEYEQYF. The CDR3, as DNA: TGTGCCAGCAGCCGATGGACTGAGTACGAGCAGTACTTC.